What follows are 13 T cell receptor beta chains derived from one specimen sequenced in a study of cytomegalovirus exposure and HLA in healthy donors. 13 Jbeta primers and 60 Vbeta primers were used for the PCR. Sequencing used immunoSEQ multiplex PCR; TCRdb keeps in-frame clones, though not all of them. The data hold fewer than 250,000 clones, with under 90% observed a single time. Sequencing used PBMCs. The receptors stem from a human donor in good health.

The gene calls are TRBV19 and TRBJ2-5, with D hard to call. The CDR3 covers 13 residues. Trimming removed 3 bases from V and 5 bases from J, with 10 bases in between. CDR1 is LNHDA and CDR2 is SQIVND in the germline V gene (reference sequence). The chain's CDR3 is CASSMSSVETQYF. For the CDR3, the DNA is TGTGCCAGTAGTATGTCCAGCGTCGAGACCCAGTACTTC.

The chain has TRBV4-3 and TRBJ1-2; 8 positions agree with TRBD1. The J segment lost 2 bases and the V segment lost 4 bases, leaving 12 bases of the junction unmatched. The CDR3 contains 17 residues. Germline-derived CDR1 and CDR2 are LGHNA and YSLEER. In DNA form, the CDR3 reads TGCGCCAGCAGCCCTTCTCCTAACAGGGGGGGGAACTATGGCTACACCTTC. As protein: CASSPSPNRGGNYGYTF.

This chain connects TRBV18 to TRBJ2-7; 8 bases align to TRBD1. The J segment lost 4 bases and the V segment lost 3 bases, leaving 5 bases of the junction unmatched. CDR3 length: 14 residues. The germline gives CDR1 KGHSH, CDR2 LQKENI. In nucleotides, the CDR3 is TGTGCCAGCTCACCGGGACAGGTGAAATACGAGCAGTACTTC. As protein: CASSPGQVKYEQYF.

The rearrangement joins TRBV2 to TRBJ1-1; no clear D. Trimming took 2 bases from V and 0 from J, leaving 13 bases between them. Germline V gene data show CDR1 as SNHLY and CDR2 as FYNNEI. The CDR3 has 16 amino acids. The CDR3 region is CASSESRGIMNTEAFF. The DNA of the CDR3 is TGTGCCAGCAGTGAAAGTCGCGGGATTATGAACACTGAAGCTTTCTTT.

The table lists this clone with a count of one. The rearrangement links TRBV6-4 to TRBJ1-2; no reliable D call. The CDR3 extends over 12 amino acids. Germline loops: CDR1 MRHNA, CDR2 SNTAGT. Deletions cut 1 base from V and 4 bases from J, with 4 bases between. The CDR3 DNA is TGTGCCAGCAGTGACTACAGCTATGGCTACACCTTC. Translated: CASSDYSYGYTF.

V and J are TRBV15 and TRBJ2-7; D gene uncertain. The V gene lost 0 bases and the J gene lost 7 bases, with 13 bases spanning the gap. Germline values: CDR1 LNHNV, CDR2 YYDKDF (reference sequence). This CDR3 has 14 residues. In DNA form, the CDR3 reads TGTGCCACCAGCAGAGACTACTCTACTTGGGAGCAGTACTTC. Its translation is CATSRDYSTWEQYF.

The chain links TRBV5-4 to TRBJ2-5; possibly TRBD1 for D (7 bases). The CDR3 totals 16 residues. CDR1 SGHNT and CDR2 YYREEE come from the germline V gene (reference sequence). V lost 4 bases, J lost 5 bases, and 21 bases lay in between. Here the CDR3 reads CASSPVRQGGGETQYF. CDR3 bases: TGTGCCAGCAGCCCAGTCAGACAGGGAGGAGGGGAGACCCAGTACTTC.

V is TRBV7-9 and J is TRBJ2-7, with 7 bases aligning to TRBD1. This CDR3 region has 12 residues. The V gene end was trimmed by 7 bases and the J gene end by 3 bases; junction bases not matched to a gene: 3. The germline gives CDR1 SEHNR, CDR2 FQNEAQ (reference sequence). The CDR3 coding sequence is TGTGCCAGCATCGACAGGGACTACGAGCAGTACTTC. This translates into CASIDRDYEQYF.

The chain uses TRBV4-1 and TRBJ2-7, with TRBD2 matching over 7 bases. The V gene's germline CDR1 is MGHRA and CDR2 YSYEKL. Trimming took 0 bases from V and 4 from J; bases not matched to a gene: 3. This CDR3 is 14 amino acids long. The CDR3 sequence: CASSQEGRDYEQYF. CDR3 bases: TGCGCCAGCAGCCAAGAAGGGAGGGATTACGAGCAGTACTTC.

The V gene is TRBV12-5, the J gene TRBJ2-6; D unresolved. Germline CDR1 and CDR2: LGHNT and FRNRAP. The CDR3 sequence is 16 residues long. The V and J ends lost 1 base and 0 bases respectively, with 7 bases between them. CDR3 bases: TGTGCTAGTGGTTTGGGATCGAGCTCTGGGGCCAACGTCCTGACTTTC. Translating it yields CASGLGSSSGANVLTF. Together with reference TRBV12-5 and TRBJ2-6, the CDR3 gives the full variable domain: DARVTQTPRHKVTEMGQEVTMRCQPILGHNTVFWYRQTMMQGLELLAYFRNRAPLDDSGMPKDRFSAEMPDATLATLKIQPSEPRDSAVYFCASGLGSSSGANVLTFGAGSRLTVL.

Turning to this clone: A read error may produce the germline difference seen at one junction end. V is TRBV7-9 and J is TRBJ2-7, with 8 bases lining up with TRBD1. The germline V gene encodes CDR1 SEHNR and CDR2 FQNEAQ (reference sequence). The CDR3 has 15 amino acids. CDR3 coding DNA: TGTTCCAGCAGCGTCACCGGGACAGGTCAAATGAGGCAGTACTTC. It encodes CSSSVTGTGQMRQYF.

The V call is TRBV27, the J call TRBJ2-1; tentatively, D is TRBD2 (6 bases). The ends were cut back, 0 bases at V and 10 bases at J, with 31 bases in the middle. This CDR3 has 20 amino acids. Germline CDR1 and CDR2: MNHEY and SMNVEV (reference sequence). This chain's CDR3 is CASSLSFGFEGAGRKGEQFF. The CDR3 DNA reads TGTGCCAGCAGTTTATCGTTTGGGTTTGAAGGGGCGGGACGAAAAGGGGAGCAGTTCTTC.

The rearrangement uses TRBV28 and TRBJ1-2; no clear D gene. Germline assignment: CDR1 MDHEN and CDR2 SYDVKM. V was clipped by 2 bases and J by 7 bases, with 8 bases between them. The CDR3 loop spans 12 amino acids. This CDR3 is CASSLAVRGYTF. DNA for the CDR3: TGTGCCAGCAGTTTAGCTGTGCGTGGCTACACCTTC.